A single T cell receptor (beta chain) is shown here with its context. CDR1 is SEHNR and CDR2 is FQNEAQ in the germline V gene (reference sequence). V gave up 5 bases and J gave up 4 bases, with 20 bases separating them. The CDR3 is 17 amino acids. The data derive from a study of blood T cell repertoires in COVID-19. Measured with immunoSEQ multiplex PCR; TCRdb has only the in-frame clones, and not every one. The repertoire consists of about 290,000 clones, with 89% occurring once and the leading ten covering 0.94%. This receptor was identified in a woman in her thirties or forties who had recovered from COVID-19. This chain connects TRBV7-9 to TRBJ2-2; possibly TRBD1 for D (6 bases). What was sequenced was peripheral blood. CDR3 loop: CASSQTGAGVGTGELFF. As DNA, the CDR3 is TGTGCCAGCAGCCAAACCGGGGCAGGGGTCGGCACCGGGGAGCTGTTTTTT.